Each of the 31 T cell receptor beta chains below was sequenced from the same sample in a study of T cells in tuberculosis (dated by TCRdb to the late 2010s). Library preparation was by the immunoSEQ multiplex PCR assay. Here the immuneACCESS table is served through TCRdb, limited to in-frame sequences with V and J called. Missing clones are a known gap in these copies; in checked studies unresolved V genes cover under half, and the rest lacks a known reason. Present in this sample are fewer than 55,000 clones, 90% to 95% of which were seen just once. The ten largest clones add up to over 1.1% of the sample. The time point label here, explained by the study, means: new active TB diagnosis, blood taken before or within 7 days of starting treatment. Sequencing was performed on PBMCs, taken at tuberculosis diagnosis. The source of these receptors is an adult with tuberculosis.

The chain is built from TRBV5-5 and TRBJ1-1; D is unresolved. The germline CDR1 and CDR2 sequences are SGHKS and YYEKEE (reference sequence). CDR3 length: 13 amino acids. Trimming shortened V by 2 bases and J by 7 bases, and 12 bases separated the two germline ends. For the CDR3, the DNA is TGTGCCAGCAGCTTACTGATCCGAGATGAAGCTTTCTTT. This gives the protein CASSLLIRDEAFF.

The DNA for the CDR3 is TGCGCCAGCAGGGTCCCGACAGGGGAAGAGACCCAGTACTTC. Translation gives CASRVPTGEETQYF. This chain joins TRBV5-1 and TRBJ2-5; 8 bases are shared with TRBD1. This CDR3 is built from 14 residues. The trim removed 5 bases at V and 3 bases at J, leaving 6 bases unmatched. Germline CDR1 SGHRS, CDR2 YFSETQ.

Comments on this clone: Other DNA sequences within the sample encode an identical CDR3. This chain connects TRBV9 to TRBJ2-1; 7 nucleotides line up with TRBD2. The CDR3 has 15 amino acids. Germline values: CDR1 SGDLS, CDR2 YYNGEE. Germline trimming cut 0 bases from V and 3 bases from J; bases unmatched to any gene: 3. The CDR3 DNA sequence: TGTGCCAGCAGCGTAGGGGGCGGGAGCTACAATGAGCAGTTCTTC. Its translation: CASSVGGGSYNEQFF.

The chain combines TRBV18 with TRBJ2-7; 9 bases fit TRBD2. The junction had 13 bases not matched to a gene; V was cut back by 4 bases and J by 6 bases. Germline-derived CDR1 and CDR2 are KGHSH and LQKENI. CDR3 length equals 16 residues. In DNA, the CDR3 is TGTGCCAGCTCACGACTCTTTAGCGGGAGAGGTGGCGAGCAGTACTTC. Amino acid sequence: CASSRLFSGRGGEQYF.

The chain carries TRBV11-2 and TRBJ1-1, with D possibly TRBD1 on 6 matching bases. This CDR3 region has 16 residues. Germline lookup yields CDR1 SGHAT and CDR2 FQNNGV. Trimming left V 1 base short and J 4 bases short, with 16 bases between. The CDR3 here is CASSLVGGGYGTEAFF. CDR3 nucleotides: TGTGCCAGCAGCTTAGTGGGAGGGGGGTATGGCACTGAAGCTTTCTTT.

There are a few counts of this clone. The rearrangement links TRBV2 to TRBJ1-4; 8 nucleotides agree with TRBD1. The trim removed 7 bases at V and 10 bases at J, leaving 11 bases unmatched. CDR3 length equals 14 residues. Looked up from germline, CDR1 is SNHLY and CDR2 is FYNNEI. CDR3 nucleotides: TGTGCCAGCAAAAGAGGGACAGGAGGGGGAAAACTGTTTTTT. It translates to CASKRGTGGGKLFF.

The chain carries TRBV2 and TRBJ1-4; 8 bases are shared with TRBD1. The trim removed 7 bases at V and 9 bases at J, leaving 10 bases unmatched. The germline V gene has CDR1 SNHLY and CDR2 FYNNEI. CDR3 length equals 14 residues. Here the CDR3 DNA reads TGTGCCAGCATAAGGACAGGGCCTGGGCAAAAACTGTTTTTT. It is translated as CASIRTGPGQKLFF. Full variable domain (remainder filled in from reference TRBV2 and TRBJ1-4): EPEVTQTPSHQVTQMGQEVILRCVPISNHLYFYWYRQILGQKVEFLVSFYNNEISEKSEIFDDQFSVERPDGSNFTLKIRSTKLEDSAMYFCASIRTGPGQKLFFGSGTQLSVL.

This clone was seen once. The chain uses TRBV30 and TRBJ2-3; maybe TRBD2 (6 bases). The germline V and J ends were trimmed by 4 bases and 6 bases, with 14 bases remaining between them. Germline assignment: CDR1 GTSNPN and CDR2 SVGIG (reference sequence). The CDR3 consists of 13 residues. This CDR3 is CAWTRGIRDTQYF. DNA of the CDR3: TGTGCCTGGACTCGGGGGATTCGGGATACGCAGTATTTT.

The chain is built from TRBV7-3 and TRBJ2-5; 10 nucleotides agree with TRBD1. The CDR3 is 16 amino acids. Per germline, CDR1 SGHTA and CDR2 FQGTGA. V shed 1 base, J shed 2 bases, and the junction held 4 bases outside the gene matches. The CDR3 region has the DNA TGTGCCAGCAGCTTAAAGGGACAGGGGAGACAAGAGACCCAGTACTTC. Translated: CASSLKGQGRQETQYF.

This chain connects TRBV6-5 to TRBJ1-3, with a tentative D call TRBD1 (6 bases). CDR1 and CDR2 from the germline V gene are MNHEY and SVGAGI. V lost 6 bases to trimming and J lost 9 bases, with 9 bases between them. CDR3 length equals 11 residues. Here the CDR3 reads CASRDSGTIYF. CDR3 DNA sequence: TGTGCCAGCAGGGACAGTGGCACCATATATTTT.

This rearrangement joins TRBV4-3 to TRBJ1-2; the D is unclear. The V end was cut by 0 bases, the J end by 6 bases, with 17 bases between. The CDR3 consists of 16 residues. Per germline, CDR1 LGHNA and CDR2 YSLEER. The CDR3 coding sequence is TGCGCCAGCAGCCAAGATTTGTACGGGTACGGTGATGGCTACACCTTC. Amino acids: CASSQDLYGYGDGYTF.

The rearrangement joins TRBV6-5 to TRBJ1-4, with 9 nucleotides matching TRBD1. The germline V gene has CDR1 MNHEY and CDR2 SVGAGI. The V and J ends lost 5 bases and 9 bases, in that order; junction bases with no gene match: 10. CDR3 length equals 15 residues. The chain's CDR3 is CASSPGTGRAQKLFF. CDR3 coding DNA: TGTGCCAGCAGTCCCGGGACAGGGAGGGCGCAAAAACTGTTTTTT.

This chain links TRBV7-2 with TRBJ2-7; the D is unclear. The germline V gene has CDR1 SGHTA and CDR2 FQGNSA. The V end lost 5 bases, the J end lost 0 bases, and 8 bases lay between the germline ends. The CDR3 totals 13 residues. Here the CDR3 DNA reads TGTGCCAGCAGCCAACTGAGCTCCTACGAGCAGTACTTC. This encodes CASSQLSSYEQYF. The full variable domain, in which reference TRBV7-2 and TRBJ2-7 provide the parts outside the CDR3, is GAGVSQSPSNKVTEKGKDVELRCDPISGHTALYWYRQSLGQGLEFLIYFQGNSAPDKSGLPSDRFSAERTGGSVSTLTIQRTQQEDSAVYLCASSQLSSYEQYFGPGTRLTVT.

This chain connects TRBV5-1 to TRBJ2-5; 8 bases fit TRBD1. The CDR3 loop spans 14 amino acids. Trimming cost V 3 bases and J 5 bases; bases outside gene matches: 6. CDR1 and CDR2 from the germline V gene are SGHRS and YFSETQ. CDR3 sequence reads: CASSYQGAGETQYF. The CDR3 DNA sequence: TGCGCCAGCAGCTACCAGGGGGCTGGGGAGACCCAGTACTTC.

This chain joins TRBV7-9 and TRBJ2-7, with D perhaps matching TRBD2 (6 bases). The CDR3 has 12 residues. Trimming removed 8 bases from V and 2 bases from J, with 10 bases in between. Germline V gene lookup returns CDR1 SEHNR and CDR2 FQNEAQ (reference sequence). The CDR3 nucleotides read TGTGCCAGCGGAGCGGGCCCCTACGAGCAGTACTTC. Translated: CASGAGPYEQYF.

The chain employs TRBV18 and TRBJ1-1; 7 bases line up with TRBD1. Germline V gene data show CDR1 as KGHSH and CDR2 as LQKENI. This CDR3 is built from 14 residues. Trimming at V came to 6 bases and at J to 3 bases, leaving 7 bases not matched to a gene. Here the CDR3 DNA reads TGTGCCAGCTCCCGACAGGGTATTGACACTGAAGCTTTCTTT. It codes for CASSRQGIDTEAFF.

This clone has just a few counts. This chain uses TRBV4-3 with TRBJ2-1; D perhaps matches TRBD1 (6 bases). The CDR3 is made up of 12 amino acids. Germline V gene data show CDR1 as LGHNA and CDR2 as YSLEER. V was shortened by 4 bases and J by 10 bases, with 11 bases between the two germline ends. The CDR3 reads CASSRVQGEQFF. CDR3 DNA: TGCGCCAGCAGCCGTGTTCAGGGGGAGCAGTTCTTC.

This clone was seen just once. The chain employs TRBV4-3 and TRBJ2-5, with 7 bases that match TRBD2. The CDR3 is made up of 18 amino acids. V shed 0 bases, J shed 4 bases, and the junction held 14 bases outside the gene matches. Per germline, CDR1 LGHNA and CDR2 YSLEER. CDR3 in amino acids: CASSQDFGLGTMRETQYF. DNA of the CDR3: TGCGCCAGCAGCCAAGATTTCGGCCTCGGGACTATGCGAGAGACCCAGTACTTC.

Only a few counts were recorded for this clone. V is TRBV30 and J is TRBJ1-4, with TRBD1 matching over 8 bases. The CDR3 length is 14 residues. The trim removed 3 bases at V and 5 bases at J, leaving 5 bases unmatched. The germline gives CDR1 GTSNPN, CDR2 SVGIG (reference sequence). The CDR3 sequence is CAWRGQEINEKLFF. The CDR3 DNA sequence: TGTGCCTGGAGGGGACAGGAAATAAATGAAAAACTGTTTTTT. Based on the CDR3 plus reference TRBV30 and TRBJ1-4, the full variable domain is SQTIHQWPATLVQPVGSPLSLECTVEGTSNPNLYWYRQAAGRGLQLLFYSVGIGQISSEVPQNLSASRPQDRQFILSSKKLLLSDSGFYLCAWRGQEINEKLFFGSGTQLSVL.

The chain uses TRBV5-1 and TRBJ2-3; tentative D call: TRBD2 (6 bases). V was pared by 7 bases and J by 0 bases, with 12 bases between. The CDR3 is 14 amino acids. Germline lookup yields CDR1 SGHRS and CDR2 YFSETQ. As DNA, the CDR3 is TGCGCCAGCCGTAGCGGAACTAGCACAGATACGCAGTATTTT. It translates to CASRSGTSTDTQYF.

The gene calls are TRBV19 and TRBJ2-7, with D possibly being TRBD2 (6 bases). Germline V gives CDR1 LNHDA, CDR2 SQIVND (reference sequence). V was shortened by 1 base and J by 7 bases, with 8 bases between the two germline ends. The CDR3 has 12 amino acids. The CDR3 protein is CASSIVRGEQYF. As DNA, the CDR3 is TGTGCCAGTAGTATAGTCCGGGGGGAGCAGTACTTC.

V usage is TRBV12-5 and J usage is TRBJ1-2; possible D gene TRBD1, 6 bases. The CDR3 runs 15 residues. V lost 0 bases and J 7 bases, leaving 15 bases between the germline ends. From germline, CDR1 is LGHNT and CDR2 FRNRAP. CDR3 sequence (DNA): TGTGCTAGTGGTTTGGTGCAGGGGTTGTTCTCTGGCTACACCTTC. This translates into CASGLVQGLFSGYTF.

The rearrangement uses TRBV28 and TRBJ2-7, with 7 bases lining up with TRBD2. The CDR3 spans 14 residues. Looked up from germline, CDR1 is MDHEN and CDR2 is SYDVKM. The V gene end was trimmed by 3 bases and the J gene end by 3 bases; junction bases not matched to a gene: 5. CDR3 DNA sequence: TGTGCCAGCAGTTTCGAGACTAGCAGCTACGAGCAGTACTTC. It encodes CASSFETSSYEQYF. Complete variable domain (other parts from reference TRBV28 and TRBJ2-7): DVKVTQSSRYLVKRTGEKVFLECVQDMDHENMFWYRQDPGLGLRLIYFSYDVKMKEKGDIPEGYSVSREKKERFSLILESASTNQTSMYLCASSFETSSYEQYFGPGTRLTVT.

This chain links TRBV5-1 with TRBJ2-3, with 8 bases lining up with TRBD2. With V trimmed by 6 bases and J by 4 bases, 16 bases remained unmatched. This CDR3 is built from 17 residues. Germline V gene lookup returns CDR1 SGHRS and CDR2 YFSETQ. CDR3 region: CASTPPLGAGVADTQYF. The DNA of the CDR3 is TGCGCCAGCACCCCCCCACTCGGAGCGGGAGTGGCAGATACGCAGTATTTT. Full variable domain (remainder filled in from reference TRBV5-1 and TRBJ2-3): KAGVTQTPRYLIKTRGQQVTLSCSPISGHRSVSWYQQTPGQGLQFLFEYFSETQRNKGNFPGRFSGRQFSNSRSEMNVSTLELGDSALYLCASTPPLGAGVADTQYFGPGTRLTVL.

The V and J genes are TRBV29-1 and TRBJ2-1; weak D call: TRBD1 (5 bases). V was clipped by 1 base and J by 7 bases, with 11 bases between them. The CDR3 extends over 13 amino acids. Germline V CDR1 and CDR2: SQVTM, ANQGSEA. The CDR3 sequence: CSVEGQGRNEQFF. Written as DNA, the CDR3 is TGCAGCGTTGAAGGTCAGGGTAGAAATGAGCAGTTCTTC.

The chain uses TRBV27 and TRBJ2-4; D is unclear. The germline CDR1 and CDR2 sequences are MNHEY and SMNVEV (reference sequence). V lost 4 bases and J 0 bases, leaving 7 bases between the germline ends. CDR3 length equals 14 residues. For the CDR3, the DNA is TGTGCCAGCAGTTACTCCCTAGCCAAAAACATTCAGTACTTC. The encoded protein is CASSYSLAKNIQYF.

This clone was seen once. The chain couples TRBV5-4 to TRBJ2-1; TRBD1 agrees at 10 bases. This CDR3 has 15 residues. V shed 5 bases, J shed 6 bases, and the junction held 8 bases outside the gene matches. Germline assignment: CDR1 SGHNT and CDR2 YYREEE (reference sequence). The CDR3 loop is CASRTRDRGRNEQFF. DNA for the CDR3: TGTGCCAGCAGGACCCGGGACAGGGGTCGCAATGAGCAGTTCTTC.

V gene TRBV5-4 combines with J gene TRBJ2-7; D might be TRBD2 (5 bases). V was clipped by 2 bases and J by 5 bases, with 11 bases between them. The germline V gene encodes CDR1 SGHNT and CDR2 YYREEE (reference sequence). This CDR3 is 13 amino acids long. CDR3 loop: CASSFGGNDEQYF. CDR3 sequence (DNA): TGTGCCAGCAGCTTCGGAGGAAATGACGAGCAGTACTTC.

The genes are TRBV6-1 and TRBJ2-2, with a possible D match to TRBD2 (6 bases). The V gene lost 5 bases and the J gene lost 1 base, with 11 bases spanning the gap. CDR3 length: 15 amino acids. CDR1 is MNHNS and CDR2 is SASEGT in the germline V gene. The CDR3 spells CASSSGRGNTGELFF. DNA of the CDR3: TGTGCCAGCAGTTCCGGGAGAGGGAACACCGGGGAGCTGTTTTTT.

The J gene is TRBJ2-5, the V gene TRBV30; possible D gene TRBD1, 5 bases. This CDR3 is 15 amino acids long. Per germline, CDR1 GTSNPN and CDR2 SVGIG (reference sequence). V lost 2 bases, J lost 2 bases, and 15 bases lay in between. The CDR3 loop reads CAWSPPSGKQETQYF. For the CDR3, the DNA is TGTGCCTGGAGTCCTCCATCAGGGAAACAAGAGACCCAGTACTTC.

The V gene is TRBV7-2, the J gene TRBJ1-2; 9 bases fit TRBD1. J gave up 8 bases and V 3 bases, and 4 bases lay outside the gene matches. CDR1 SGHTA and CDR2 FQGNSA come from the germline V gene. CDR3 length: 13 residues. CDR3 region: CASSFRQGGGYTF. Written as DNA, the CDR3 is TGTGCCAGCAGCTTTAGACAGGGGGGCGGCTACACCTTC.